The 25 T cell receptor beta chains listed next were all sequenced from one sample in a study of early T cells in non-severe SARS-CoV-2 infection. TCRdb re-analysed the 5' RACE reads in MiXCR, keeping a single row per CDR3 protein. The sample includes more than 65,000 distinct CDR3 sequences, 13% to 15% of them seen just once. The sequences come from whole blood, collected at baseline. The receptors were sampled from an adult who was a healthcare worker with PCR-confirmed SARS-CoV-2 infection or an uninfected control (not recorded which).

J is TRBJ2-5 and V is TRBV19; D is perhaps TRBD1 (6 bases). CDR1 and CDR2 from the germline V gene are LNHDA and SQIVND (reference sequence). The V end was cut by 5 bases, the J end by 5 bases, with 15 bases between. This CDR3 contains 14 residues. In nucleotides, the CDR3 is TGTGCCAGTAGTCTACAGGGTTTTGAGGAGACCCAGTACTTC. It is translated as CASSLQGFEETQYF.

This clonotype was seen many times. The CDR3 DNA is TGTGCCAGCTCCTCCGGAGGGAATCAGCCCCAGCATTTT. Translated: CASSSGGNQPQHF. This rearrangement joins TRBV28 to TRBJ1-5; D is ambiguous. The germline CDR1 and CDR2 sequences are MDHEN and SYDVKM. V was trimmed by 8 bases and J by 4 bases, leaving 12 bases between them. This CDR3 has 13 amino acids. Using reference TRBV28 and TRBJ1-5 for the parts outside the CDR3, the full variable domain is DVKVTQSSRYLVKRTGEKVFLECVQDMDHENMFWYRQDPGLGLRLIYFSYDVKMKEKGDIPEGYSVSREKKERFSLILESASTNQTSMYLCASSSGGNQPQHFGDGTRLSIL.

This clonotype came up a few times. The rearrangement links TRBV7-9 to TRBJ2-7, with a tentative D call TRBD1 (6 bases). Trimming removed 6 bases from V and 7 bases from J, with 25 bases in between. The V gene's germline CDR1 is SEHNR and CDR2 FQNEAQ (reference sequence). The CDR3 consists of 16 residues. The CDR3 bases are TGTGCCAGCAGTCCGAAAGGGGGTTTTCGAAGGGCTGAGCAGTACTTC. It translates to CASSPKGGFRRAEQYF.

This clonotype was seen only a few times. The rearrangement joins TRBV27 to TRBJ1-1, with D maybe TRBD1 (6 bases). The V end was cut by 2 bases, the J end by 1 base, with 11 bases between. The CDR3 totals 15 residues. The germline CDR1 and CDR2 sequences are MNHEY and SMNVEV (reference sequence). The CDR3 loop is CASSLLTGTNTEAFF. In nucleotides, the CDR3 is TGTGCCAGCAGTTTACTAACAGGGACGAACACTGAAGCTTTCTTT.

There are a few counts of this clonotype. V usage is TRBV3-1 and J usage is TRBJ2-1, with 12 bases that match TRBD2. V dropped 5 bases and J dropped 6; count of bases not matched to a gene: 5. CDR1 and CDR2 (germline): LGHDT, YNNKEL (reference sequence). The CDR3 runs 15 residues. The CDR3 protein is CASSNRLAGVNEQFF. CDR3 bases: TGTGCCAGCAGCAACAGACTAGCGGGGGTCAATGAGCAGTTCTTC.

This clonotype was seen many times. The chain uses TRBV12-3 or TRBV12-4 and TRBJ1-1; the D is unclear. The CDR3 has 13 amino acids. The ends were cut back, 3 bases at V and 1 base at J, with 6 bases in the middle. CDR3 nucleotides: TGTGCCAGCAGTTTGGAGGAGAACACTGAAGCTTTCTTT. Protein: CASSLEENTEAFF.

This chain joins TRBV18 and TRBJ2-1; D might be TRBD1 (7 bases). CDR3 length: 16 residues. The germline gives CDR1 KGHSH, CDR2 LQKENI. Trimming removed 2 bases at V and 0 bases at J, with 11 bases between. Here the CDR3 reads CASSPGQGGSYNEQFF. The DNA of the CDR3 is TGTGCCAGCTCACCAGGTCAGGGGGGCTCCTACAATGAGCAGTTCTTC.

This clonotype has only a few counts. V gene TRBV7-6 combines with J gene TRBJ1-1; no clear D gene. This CDR3 spans 14 amino acids. Germline values: CDR1 SGHVS, CDR2 FNYEAQ. With 1 base removed from V and 1 base from J, the gap between germline ends came to 7 bases. CDR3 bases: TGTGCCAGCAGCTTAGTGGGCAGGAACACTGAAGCTTTCTTT. This translates into CASSLVGRNTEAFF.

This clonotype was seen a handful of times. This chain connects TRBV6-2 or TRBV6-3 to TRBJ2-1, with TRBD2 as a possible D gene (5 bases). The CDR3 extends over 15 amino acids. Trimming removed 6 bases from V and 9 bases from J, with 21 bases in between. Germline CDR1 and CDR2: MNHEY and SVGEGT. The CDR3 reads CASSLRTGEVGEQFF. CDR3 DNA sequence: TGTGCCAGCAGCCTAAGGACTGGTGAAGTTGGTGAGCAGTTCTTC.

The chain is built from TRBV7-2 and TRBJ2-7; maybe TRBD1 (6 bases). The CDR3 contains 15 residues. Germline V gene lookup returns CDR1 SGHTA and CDR2 FQGNSA. The germline V and J ends were trimmed by 1 base and 2 bases, with 12 bases remaining between them. The CDR3 spells CASSLDPTGPYEQYF. The CDR3 DNA is TGTGCCAGCAGCTTAGACCCCACAGGGCCCTACGAGCAGTACTTC.

This clonotype was seen a few times. The chain uses TRBV2 and TRBJ2-1, with TRBD2 identical over 11 bases. The CDR3 has 15 residues. The germline gives CDR1 SNHLY, CDR2 FYNNEI. After removal of 4 bases from V and 5 bases from J, the junction contained 4 bases not matched to a gene. The CDR3 nucleotides read TGTGCCAGCAGTGGTGGTAGCGGGAGGGACAATGAGCAGTTCTTC. Encoded protein: CASSGGSGRDNEQFF. The full variable domain, completed using reference TRBV2 and TRBJ2-1, is EPEVTQTPSHQVTQMGQEVILRCVPISNHLYFYWYRQILGQKVEFLVSFYNNEISEKSEIFDDQFSVERPDGSNFTLKIRSTKLEDSAMYFCASSGGSGRDNEQFFGPGTRLTVL.

This clonotype has ten or more counts. The chain couples TRBV28 to TRBJ2-2, with 10 bases that match TRBD2. V shed 6 bases, J shed 6 bases, and the junction held 10 bases outside the gene matches. This CDR3 spans 16 amino acids. In germline, CDR1 is MDHEN, CDR2 SYDVKM. Here the CDR3 DNA reads TGTGCCAGCAGCCCTCTGAGCGGGAGGGCCCCCGGGGAGCTGTTTTTT. It specifies CASSPLSGRAPGELFF.

The table lists this clonotype with many counts. The V gene is TRBV28, the J gene TRBJ1-1, with a weak D call TRBD1 (6 bases). CDR1 and CDR2 (germline): MDHEN, SYDVKM. The CDR3 spans 15 residues. The germline V and J ends were trimmed by 1 base and 7 bases, with 16 bases remaining between them. CDR3 amino acids: CASSLSTRTVREAFF. The DNA for the CDR3 is TGTGCCAGCAGTTTATCGACAAGGACAGTTCGTGAAGCTTTCTTT.

This clonotype showed up just a few times. V gene TRBV2 combines with J gene TRBJ2-3; TRBD2 is a possible D gene (5 bases). This CDR3 contains 15 residues. Germline V gene sequence: CDR1 SNHLY, CDR2 FYNNEI. Trimming removed 6 bases from V and 5 bases from J, with 18 bases in between. The CDR3 DNA is TGTGCCAGCAGACCTGGGCTTTTCGAGGGAGATACGCAGTATTTT. Amino acids: CASRPGLFEGDTQYF. The variable domain in full, completed from reference TRBV2 and TRBJ2-3, reads EPEVTQTPSHQVTQMGQEVILRCVPISNHLYFYWYRQILGQKVEFLVSFYNNEISEKSEIFDDQFSVERPDGSNFTLKIRSTKLEDSAMYFCASRPGLFEGDTQYFGPGTRLTVL.

This clonotype was seen a handful of times. The V call is TRBV6-5, the J call TRBJ2-3, with D possibly being TRBD2 (6 bases). Deletions cut 6 bases from V and 6 bases from J, with 13 bases between. Germline CDR1 MNHEY, CDR2 SVGAGI. The CDR3 covers 13 residues. The CDR3 spells CASSTGLADTQYF. As DNA, the CDR3 is TGTGCCAGCAGCACGGGGCTAGCGGATACGCAGTATTTT.

The chain employs TRBV28 and TRBJ1-2, with a weak D call TRBD1 (6 bases). This CDR3 contains 13 residues. Trimming stripped 6 bases from V and 4 bases from J, with 12 bases between. In germline, CDR1 is MDHEN, CDR2 SYDVKM. CDR3 nucleotide sequence: TGTGCCAGCAGCGGGGGGCCTAGCTATGGCTACACCTTC. Protein: CASSGGPSYGYTF.

The chain has TRBV2 and TRBJ2-7; 9 bases match TRBD1. The length of the CDR3 is 13 residues. The germline V gene has CDR1 SNHLY and CDR2 FYNNEI. Trimming removed 7 bases from V and 6 bases from J; junction bases left unmatched: 7. In DNA, the CDR3 is TGTGCCAGCAACCGGGACAGGGAAGGCGAGCAGTACTTC. It translates to CASNRDREGEQYF.

The V call is TRBV5-6, the J call TRBJ2-7; 8 bases match TRBD1. This CDR3 comprises 14 residues. Losses at the gene ends were 3 bases for V and 4 bases for J; bases not matched to a gene: 6. Looked up from germline, CDR1 is SGHDT and CDR2 is YYEEEE. Written as DNA, the CDR3 is TGTGCCAGCAGCTCGCAGGGGGCTAGATACGAGCAGTACTTC. Translating gives CASSSQGARYEQYF.

The chain carries TRBV5-1 and TRBJ2-7, with 8 bases matching TRBD2. The CDR3 contains 15 residues. With 5 bases clipped from V and 0 bases from J, the junction kept 7 bases outside the gene matches. The germline V gene encodes CDR1 SGHRS and CDR2 YFSETQ. The CDR3 is CASREAGAHSYEQYF. The CDR3 coding sequence is TGCGCCAGCAGGGAAGCGGGAGCCCACTCCTACGAGCAGTACTTC.

The chain recombines TRBV4-1 with TRBJ1-1, with no clear D. Per germline, CDR1 MGHRA and CDR2 YSYEKL. The CDR3 covers 15 residues. V shed 0 bases and J shed 0 bases, with 8 bases lying between them. The chain's CDR3 is CASSQEGFMNTEAFF. CDR3 sequence (DNA): TGCGCCAGCAGCCAAGAGGGGTTCATGAACACTGAAGCTTTCTTT.

CDR3 in amino acids: CASDGGVQPQHF. The CDR3 nucleotides are TGTGCCAGTGATGGGGGGGTTCAGCCCCAGCATTTT. The chain couples TRBV28 to TRBJ1-5, with D possibly being TRBD1 (5 bases). Trimming shortened V by 9 bases and J by 6 bases, and 12 bases separated the two germline ends. This CDR3 comprises 12 residues. Germline lookup yields CDR1 MDHEN and CDR2 SYDVKM.

The chain has TRBV7-9 and TRBJ2-3; TRBD1 aligns across 8 bases. J lost 1 base, V lost 5 bases, and 5 bases had no gene match. Germline V gives CDR1 SEHNR, CDR2 FQNEAQ (reference sequence). CDR3 length: 15 amino acids. The CDR3 sequence: CASSHAGQGTDTQYF. DNA for the CDR3: TGTGCCAGCAGCCACGCGGGACAGGGCACAGATACGCAGTATTTT.

Ten or more counts support this clonotype. The rearrangement uses TRBV6-4 and TRBJ2-1; D is uncertain. The V gene lost 0 bases and the J gene lost 10 bases, with 10 bases spanning the gap. The CDR3 consists of 13 residues. Germline V lookup: CDR1 MRHNA, CDR2 SNTAGT. CDR3 in amino acids: CASSDSATREQFF. The DNA for the CDR3 is TGTGCCAGCAGTGACTCGGCTACTCGCGAGCAGTTCTTC.

This sequence joins TRBV28 and TRBJ2-5, with a tentative D call TRBD2 (6 bases). This CDR3 is 12 amino acids long. Germline CDR1 MDHEN, CDR2 SYDVKM. The V end lost 2 bases, the J end lost 12 bases, and 13 bases lay between the germline ends. The chain's CDR3 is CASSLEPPSEYF. CDR3 nucleotide sequence: TGTGCCAGCAGTTTAGAGCCTCCTAGCGAGTACTTC. Drawing the rest from reference TRBV28 and TRBJ2-5, the complete variable domain is DVKVTQSSRYLVKRTGEKVFLECVQDMDHENMFWYRQDPGLGLRLIYFSYDVKMKEKGDIPEGYSVSREKKERFSLILESASTNQTSMYLCASSLEPPSEYFGPGTRLLVL.

The table lists this clonotype with many counts. The CDR3 nucleotides read TGTGCCAGCAGTCCCGACAGGGGATTGGGGACCTTC. Amino acid sequence: CASSPDRGLGTF. The V call is TRBV3-1, the J call TRBJ1-2; 8 nucleotides match TRBD1. CDR1 and CDR2 (germline): LGHDT, YNNKEL (reference sequence). The CDR3 spans 12 residues. The V gene end was trimmed by 6 bases and the J gene end by 14 bases; junction bases not matched to a gene: 11.